A selection of T cell receptor beta chains follows, all from one sample in a study of CD8 T cells in Susac syndrome. Each CDR3 protein is one row after TCRdb ran MiXCR on the immunoSEQ multiplex PCR reads. The sample lists 150,000 to 200,000 distinct CDR3 sequences, around 95% seen once, with about 0.093% in the top ten. The sequenced material came from CD4+ T cells from PBMCs. These receptors all stem from a human donor with multiple sclerosis. The CDR3 runs from the conserved cysteine through the conserved F or W. The D gene is left open where the match is weak. The listing skips clone size in some rows; elsewhere it reads once, few, many or a size class.

v_call: TRBV30; clone_size: .; j_call: TRBJ1-2; d_call: TRBD1; cdr3_aa: CAWKVGTGHRYGYTF; cdr3_nt: TGTGCCTGGAAGGTCGGGACAGGGCACCGTTATGGCTACACCTTC
v_call: TRBV15; clone_size: .; j_call: TRBJ1-2; d_call: .; cdr3_aa: CATSRARTQTHGYTF; cdr3_nt: TGTGCCACCAGCAGAGCCCGGACCCAGACTCATGGCTACACCTTC
v_call: TRBV19; clone_size: .; j_call: TRBJ2-7; d_call: TRBD1; cdr3_aa: CASSSGRDRSEQYF; cdr3_nt: TGTGCCAGTAGTTCCGGCCGGGACAGGTCCGAGCAGTACTTC
v_call: TRBV20-1; clone_size: .; j_call: TRBJ2-5; d_call: TRBD2; cdr3_aa: CSASPSGGAVSQYF; cdr3_nt: TGCAGTGCTAGTCCTAGCGGGGGGGCAGTTTCCCAGTACTTC
v_call: TRBV29-1; clone_size: .; j_call: TRBJ2-5; d_call: TRBD2; cdr3_aa: CSVRTSGGYERTQYF; cdr3_nt: TGCAGCGTTAGGACTAGCGGGGGGTACGAGAGAACCCAGTACTTC
v_call: TRBV30; clone_size: .; j_call: TRBJ1-2; d_call: .; cdr3_aa: CAWNDMMYGYTF; cdr3_nt: TGTGCCTGGAATGACATGATGTATGGCTACACCTTC
v_call: TRBV30; clone_size: .; j_call: TRBJ2-7; d_call: .; cdr3_aa: CAWSGLEKKYEQYF; cdr3_nt: TGTGCCTGGAGTGGACTAGAAAAAAAATACGAGCAGTACTTC
v_call: TRBV28; clone_size: .; j_call: TRBJ2-5; d_call: TRBD1; cdr3_aa: CASSSTGLKETQYF; cdr3_nt: TGTGCCAGCAGTTCGACAGGGTTAAAAGAGACCCAGTACTTC
v_call: TRBV3-1; clone_size: .; j_call: TRBJ2-1; d_call: .; cdr3_aa: CASPPPLGRRKSEQFF; cdr3_nt: TGTGCCAGCCCCCCTCCCCTGGGCAGGCGGAAGAGTGAGCAGTTCTTC
v_call: TRBV5-4; clone_size: .; j_call: TRBJ2-7; d_call: .; cdr3_aa: CASSALRRGRDEQYF; cdr3_nt: TGTGCCAGCAGCGCCCTTAGGAGGGGGCGAGACGAGCAGTACTTC
v_call: TRBV20-1; clone_size: .; j_call: TRBJ2-1; d_call: TRBD2; cdr3_aa: CSARRGLAGNEQFF; cdr3_nt: TGCAGTGCTAGACGTGGACTAGCGGGGAATGAGCAGTTCTTC
v_call: TRBV27; clone_size: .; j_call: TRBJ1-6; d_call: TRBD1; cdr3_aa: CASSLEGAGNSPLHF; cdr3_nt: TGTGCCAGCAGTTTAGAGGGGGCGGGTAATTCACCCCTCCACTTT
v_call: TRBV13; clone_size: once; j_call: TRBJ2-7; d_call: TRBD1; cdr3_aa: CASSSTRDRGRYEQYF; cdr3_nt: TGTGCCAGCAGCTCAACCCGGGACAGGGGACGCTACGAGCAGTACTTC
v_call: TRBV2; clone_size: .; j_call: TRBJ2-7; d_call: .; cdr3_aa: CARSPWGGTYEQYF; cdr3_nt: TGTGCCAGGTCCCCCTGGGGGGGCACCTACGAGCAGTACTTC
v_call: TRBV30; clone_size: .; j_call: TRBJ2-4; d_call: .; cdr3_aa: CAWTGTRGGNIQYF; cdr3_nt: TGTGCCTGGACCGGGACCAGGGGCGGAAACATTCAGTACTTC
v_call: TRBV20-1; clone_size: .; j_call: TRBJ2-1; d_call: .; cdr3_aa: CSARGGIEAGEQFF; cdr3_nt: TGCAGTGCTAGAGGGGGGATCGAAGCGGGTGAGCAGTTCTTC
v_call: TRBV20-1; clone_size: .; j_call: TRBJ2-3; d_call: TRBD2; cdr3_aa: CSARDLGRGGTDTQYF; cdr3_nt: TGCAGTGCTAGAGATCTGGGGCGGGGGGGCACAGATACGCAGTATTTT